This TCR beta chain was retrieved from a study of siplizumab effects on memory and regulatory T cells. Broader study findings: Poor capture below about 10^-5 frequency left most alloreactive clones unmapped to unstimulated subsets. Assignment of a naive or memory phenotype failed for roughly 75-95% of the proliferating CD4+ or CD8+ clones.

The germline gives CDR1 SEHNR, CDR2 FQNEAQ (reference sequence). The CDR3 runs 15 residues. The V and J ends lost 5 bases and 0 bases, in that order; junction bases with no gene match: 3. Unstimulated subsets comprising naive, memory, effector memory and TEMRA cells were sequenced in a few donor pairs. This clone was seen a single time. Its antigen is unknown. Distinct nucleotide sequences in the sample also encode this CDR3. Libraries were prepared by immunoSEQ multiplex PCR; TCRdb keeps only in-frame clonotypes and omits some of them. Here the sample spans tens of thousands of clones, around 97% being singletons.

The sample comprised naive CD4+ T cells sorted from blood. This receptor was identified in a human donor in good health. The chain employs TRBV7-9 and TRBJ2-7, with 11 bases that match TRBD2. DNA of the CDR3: TGTGCCAGCAGCCCCACTAGCGGGGGCTCCTACGAGCAGTACTTC. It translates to CASSPTSGGSYEQYF.